This T cell receptor (beta chain) comes out of a study of CXCR3-negative and CXCR3-positive naive CD8 T cells. Study details: With about 1.5 +/- 0.3 million reads per library, the TRB reads numbered about 135 million in total.

The authors made the TRB cDNA libraries by 5' RACE using UMI labels. TCRdb reprocessed the 5' RACE reads, with one entry per CDR3 protein and no DNA. The sample includes 150,000 or so distinct CDR3 sequences. In germline, CDR1 is SNHLY, CDR2 FYNNEI. The CDR3 runs to 14 residues. With 300,000 cells each, the CD8+ T cell subsets were individually sorted in triplicate. Whole-study findings and limits: When CXCR3-positive naive cells were set against CXCR3-negative naive cells, the former had more hydrophobic TRB CDR3s. Unlike memory cells, which differed, naive CXCR3-negative and CXCR3-positive cells had similar TRBV-TRBJ usage.

In regard to this clonotype: What it recognizes is unknown.

The specimen was naive CXCR3- CD8+ T cells from blood. Stated subset: CD45RO-CCR7+CD27+CD95- naive CD8+ T cells lacking CXCR3 (TNR3-). The receptor's source is a human donor in good health. Some clones in this sample may be carry-over from other donors' samples. The chain uses TRBV2 and TRBJ2-7. CDR3 sequence: CASSEGVADYEQYF. The complete variable domain, with remaining parts taken from reference TRBV2 and TRBJ2-7, reads EPEVTQTPSHQVTQMGQEVILRCVPISNHLYFYWYRQILGQKVEFLVSFYNNEISEKSEIFDDQFSVERPDGSNFTLKIRSTKLEDSAMYFCASSEGVADYEQYFGPGTRLTVT.